This entry concerns a single T cell receptor beta chain. This sample is drawn from a study of CD8 T cells in ankylosing spondylitis. CDR3 length: 11 amino acids. The V and J ends lost 4 bases and 8 bases respectively, with 8 bases between them. The germline CDR1 and CDR2 sequences are WSHSY and SAAADI. TCRdb reanalysed the 5' RACE reads using MiXCR and keeps one entry per CDR3 protein. The sample holds just over 300,000 distinct CDR3 sequences; around 21% are singletons and the top ten take about 3.5%. The chain recombines TRBV10-2 with TRBJ1-2, with D uncertain. The specimen sequenced was blood, either unsorted or a sorted T cell fraction (not recorded which). This clonotype was sampled from a female donor with ankylosing spondylitis or in good health (not recorded which). Here the CDR3 reads CASSGALGYTF. The CDR3, as DNA: TGCGCCAGCAGTGGGGCCCTGGGCTACACCTTC.